These T cell receptor beta chains were read from a single sample in a study of control samples from healthy donors and cancer patients. Only in-frame clones appear in the TCRdb table, and some are missing; sequencing was by immunoSEQ multiplex PCR. The sample shows about 140,000 clones, around 88% of them seen only once. Sample: blood. All receptors come from a man between 18 and 29 years old in good health. Both conserved end residues are part of each CDR3. D genes are given only for firm matches. Some rows mark clone size as missing; the rest say once, few, many or name a class of expanded clone.

len,d_gene,v_gene,j_gene,abundance,CDR3aa,CDR3nt
13,-,TRBV30,TRBJ1-1,once,CAWSIPGSPEAFF,TGTGCCTGGAGTATCCCAGGGAGCCCTGAAGCTTTCTTT
14,-,TRBV6-5,TRBJ2-1,-,CASSYSILPNEQFF,TGTGCCAGCAGTTACTCGATTCTTCCGAATGAGCAGTTCTTC
14,-,TRBV19,TRBJ1-3,-,CASSIYGSGNTIYF,TGTGCCAGTAGTATTTACGGTTCTGGAAACACCATATATTTT
16,-,TRBV7-2,TRBJ1-3,-,CASSPPGTRRGNTIYF,TGTGCCAGCAGCCCCCCAGGGACCCGGCGTGGAAACACCATATATTTT
14,-,TRBV4-3,TRBJ2-3,-,CASSQGAGTDTQYF,TGCGCCAGCAGCCAAGGGGCCGGCACAGATACGCAGTATTTT
15,-,TRBV30,TRBJ1-1,-,CAWSAGGAEDTEAFF,TGTGCCTGGAGTGCGGGGGGAGCCGAGGACACTGAAGCTTTCTTT
17,TRBD1,TRBV6-6,TRBJ1-3,-,CASSPYWTGPNLNTIYF,TGTGCCAGCAGTCCCTATTGGACAGGGCCAAACCTAAACACCATATATTTT
15,TRBD1,TRBV15,TRBJ2-2,-,CATSPRDRGSGELFF,TGTGCCACCAGCCCCCGGGACAGGGGATCCGGGGAGCTGTTTTTT
13,-,TRBV7-2,TRBJ1-6,-,CASMGFYNSPLHF,TGTGCCAGCATGGGTTTTTATAATTCACCCCTCCACTTT
15,-,TRBV7-2,TRBJ2-7,-,CASSFGQGATYEQYF,TGTGCCAGCAGCTTCGGGCAGGGCGCGACCTACGAGCAGTACTTC
15,-,TRBV6-4,TRBJ1-5,-,CASSDPNTGNQPQHF,TGTGCCAGCAGTGACCCGAACACCGGGAATCAGCCCCAGCATTTT
14,TRBD2,TRBV6-6,TRBJ2-2,-,CASSYSGVTGELFF,TGTGCCAGCAGTTACAGCGGGGTCACCGGGGAGCTGTTTTTT
15,-,TRBV6-1,TRBJ2-7,-,CASSEARSRTYEQYF,TGTGCCAGCAGTGAAGCGCGGTCCAGAACCTACGAGCAGTACTTC
14,-,TRBV6-6,TRBJ2-5,-,CASSYSRQQETQYF,TGTGCCAGCAGTTACTCGAGGCAGCAAGAGACCCAGTACTTC
15,-,TRBV5-4,TRBJ1-6,-,CASSQSDIYNSPLHF,TGTGCCAGCAGCCAATCGGACATCTATAATTCACCCCTCCACTTT
16,TRBD2,TRBV28,TRBJ2-3,-,CASSLAGGHITDTQYF,TGTGCCAGCAGTTTAGCGGGGGGGCATATCACAGATACGCAGTATTTT
13,-,TRBV7-2,TRBJ2-5,-,CASLGEAQETQYF,TGTGCCAGTCTTGGGGAGGCGCAGGAGACCCAGTACTTC
15,TRBD2,TRBV9,TRBJ2-1,-,CASSVAGGTYNEQFF,TGTGCCAGCAGCGTAGCCGGGGGGACTTACAATGAGCAGTTCTTC
15,-,TRBV28,TRBJ1-2,once,CASSLRQENNYGYTF,TGTGCCAGCAGTTTAAGGCAGGAAAACAACTATGGCTACACCTTC
13,TRBD1,TRBV5-8,TRBJ2-5,-,CASSHGQERTQYF,TGTGCCAGCAGCCATGGACAGGAGCGGACCCAGTACTTC
15,-,TRBV7-9,TRBJ1-2,-,CASSLILRGADGYTF,TGTGCCAGCAGCTTAATATTAAGGGGCGCGGATGGCTACACCTTC
14,-,TRBV11-2,TRBJ2-3,-,CASSLEKGSYTQYF,TGTGCCAGCAGCTTAGAGAAAGGGTCTTATACGCAGTATTTT
12,-,TRBV30,TRBJ2-5,-,CAWSGNFPGQYF,TGTGCCTGGAGTGGTAACTTTCCTGGCCAGTACTTC
13,-,TRBV27,TRBJ2-7,-,CASSLGQGGEQYF,TGTGCCAGCAGTTTAGGACAGGGAGGGGAGCAGTACTTC
11,-,TRBV19,TRBJ2-2,-,CASSDYRELFF,TGTGCCAGTAGTGACTATAGGGAGCTGTTTTTT
15,-,TRBV7-2,TRBJ2-3,-,CASSLDRGGSDTQYF,TGTGCCAGCAGCTTAGACAGGGGAGGGTCAGATACGCAGTATTTT
14,-,TRBV5-8,TRBJ1-3,-,CASSFGTTGNTIYF,TGTGCCAGCAGCTTCGGGACTACTGGAAACACCATATATTTT